This is a list of T cell receptor beta chains from one sample in a study of memory CD4+ T cells and cytomegalovirus serostatus. Some clones are missing from TCRdb's copy, which holds only in-frame ones; the method was immunoSEQ multiplex PCR. Here the sample spans around 41,000 clones, about 82% being singletons. The sequenced sample was memory CD4+ T cells from blood. Every receptor here comes from an adult in good health and CMV-seronegative. The CDR3 runs from the conserved cysteine through the conserved F or W.

j_gene: TRBJ2-1; v_gene: TRBV27; CDR3aa: CASSSGLAEINEQFF
j_gene: TRBJ2-3; v_gene: TRBV27; CDR3aa: CASSLSLSLSTDTQYF
j_gene: TRBJ2-5; v_gene: TRBV9; CDR3aa: CASSRQAQETQYF
j_gene: TRBJ2-5; v_gene: TRBV5-4; CDR3aa: CASSLGQTQETQYF
j_gene: TRBJ1-2; v_gene: TRBV7-9; CDR3aa: CASSQGSNYGYTF
j_gene: TRBJ1-1; v_gene: TRBV18; CDR3aa: CASSEIGATEAFF
j_gene: TRBJ2-1; v_gene: TRBV5-6; CDR3aa: CASSLDFAGVPYNEQFF
j_gene: TRBJ1-6; v_gene: TRBV11-2; CDR3aa: CASSLDPNSPLHF
j_gene: TRBJ1-5; v_gene: TRBV6-5; CDR3aa: CASRSLRGASQPQHF
j_gene: TRBJ1-1; v_gene: TRBV28; CDR3aa: CASGAFSVIRQNTEAFF
j_gene: TRBJ2-7; v_gene: TRBV6-1; CDR3aa: CASSEGHRRGEQYF
j_gene: TRBJ2-7; v_gene: TRBV28; CDR3aa: CASSEGTAYEQYF
j_gene: TRBJ1-4; v_gene: TRBV5-6; CDR3aa: CASSSGTGGSREKLFF
j_gene: TRBJ1-4; v_gene: TRBV25-1; CDR3aa: CASRNHRAANEKLFF
j_gene: TRBJ1-2; v_gene: TRBV6-6; CDR3aa: CATHGKSYGYTF
j_gene: TRBJ2-2; v_gene: TRBV7-2; CDR3aa: CASSLSRVGTGELFF
j_gene: TRBJ2-5; v_gene: TRBV19; CDR3aa: CASSITGQGRETQYF
j_gene: TRBJ2-2; v_gene: TRBV6-5; CDR3aa: CASSRGTSNTGELFF
j_gene: TRBJ1-3; v_gene: TRBV2; CDR3aa: CASSSTGGIAGNTIYF
j_gene: TRBJ2-3; v_gene: TRBV14; CDR3aa: CASSHSGTGTQYF
j_gene: TRBJ1-2; v_gene: TRBV5-6; CDR3aa: CASSLQQGWGYTF
j_gene: TRBJ2-1; v_gene: TRBV28; CDR3aa: CATQGVSYNEQFF
j_gene: TRBJ2-7; v_gene: TRBV20-1; CDR3aa: CSAPGGTEQYF
j_gene: TRBJ2-1; v_gene: TRBV4-1; CDR3aa: CASSQSRLYNEQFF
j_gene: TRBJ1-2; v_gene: TRBV19; CDR3aa: CASSISAQGLGYTF
j_gene: TRBJ1-1; v_gene: TRBV30; CDR3aa: CAWSPGQGCTEAFF
j_gene: TRBJ2-5; v_gene: TRBV18; CDR3aa: CASSPTPEGTQYF
j_gene: TRBJ2-3; v_gene: TRBV7-3; CDR3aa: CASSPTLSGLNTDTQYF
j_gene: TRBJ1-5; v_gene: TRBV6-1; CDR3aa: CASNYRGGRQPQHF
j_gene: TRBJ1-4; v_gene: TRBV19; CDR3aa: CASSAYRAGNEKLFF
j_gene: TRBJ2-7; v_gene: TRBV7-3; CDR3aa: CASSSLPGNEQYF
j_gene: TRBJ1-5; v_gene: TRBV6-6; CDR3aa: CASSQGSGYQPQHF
j_gene: TRBJ2-1; v_gene: TRBV29-1; CDR3aa: CSGGDRLSYNEQFF
j_gene: TRBJ2-6; v_gene: TRBV7-9; CDR3aa: CASSLGFSGANVLTF
j_gene: TRBJ2-2; v_gene: TRBV9; CDR3aa: CASSVGGASNTGELFF
j_gene: TRBJ1-2; v_gene: TRBV11-3; CDR3aa: CASSLLDGSGYTF
j_gene: TRBJ2-3; v_gene: TRBV11-3; CDR3aa: CASSSRAGGGTDTQYF
j_gene: TRBJ2-7; v_gene: TRBV7-8; CDR3aa: CASSQRSSGSSYEQYF
j_gene: TRBJ2-1; v_gene: TRBV11-3; CDR3aa: CASSLEPYEQFF
j_gene: TRBJ1-5; v_gene: TRBV30; CDR3aa: CAWSVAHSGNQPQHF
j_gene: TRBJ2-7; v_gene: TRBV6-5; CDR3aa: CASSYDPAQTYEQYF
j_gene: TRBJ1-2; v_gene: TRBV7-2; CDR3aa: CASSAGFRYGYTF
j_gene: TRBJ2-6; v_gene: TRBV6-6; CDR3aa: CASSYSRSGANVLTF
j_gene: TRBJ1-2; v_gene: TRBV21-1; CDR3aa: CASSKVGTGVHGYTF
j_gene: TRBJ2-1; v_gene: TRBV5-1; CDR3aa: CASSPSGRAEGFF
j_gene: TRBJ1-5; v_gene: TRBV7-2; CDR3aa: CASSPDGTGSQPQHF
j_gene: TRBJ1-2; v_gene: TRBV19; CDR3aa: CASRGTGGNYGYTF
j_gene: TRBJ1-2; v_gene: TRBV4-3; CDR3aa: CASSQRDSGRGYTF
j_gene: TRBJ2-1; v_gene: TRBV10-3; CDR3aa: CAIRRWTSGSSYNEQFF
j_gene: TRBJ2-6; v_gene: TRBV11-2; CDR3aa: CASSNRGSGANVLTF
j_gene: TRBJ2-7; v_gene: TRBV27; CDR3aa: CASSSAPVGQGVTYEQYF
j_gene: TRBJ1-3; v_gene: TRBV5-1; CDR3aa: CASSPGTAGNTIYF
j_gene: TRBJ1-4; v_gene: TRBV25-1; CDR3aa: CASSELAGEKLFF